Below, 32 T cell receptor beta chains from the same sample are listed, as sequenced in a study of cytomegalovirus exposure and HLA in healthy donors. It was with 60 Vbeta and 13 Jbeta primers that the PCR ran. The assay was immunoSEQ multiplex PCR, and TCRdb's table has in-frame clones only and misses some. The sample records under 100,000 clones, about two thirds being singletons. The sequencing input was PBMCs. These receptors were collected from a woman aged 45-65 years in good health and CMV-seropositive.

This chain uses TRBV19 with TRBJ1-1; 7 nucleotides agree with TRBD1. The CDR3 is 14 amino acids. Germline V gene sequence: CDR1 LNHDA, CDR2 SQIVND (reference sequence). The junction had 6 bases not matched to a gene; V was cut back by 3 bases and J by 5 bases. The CDR3 sequence is CASSIRGPLTEAFF. As DNA, the CDR3 is TGTGCCAGTAGTATTAGGGGGCCATTGACTGAAGCTTTCTTT. The full variable domain, rest sourced from reference TRBV19 and TRBJ1-1, is DGGITQSPKYLFRKEGQNVTLSCEQNLNHDAMYWYRQDPGQGLRLIYYSQIVNDFQKGDIAEGYSVSREKKESFPLTVTSAQKNPTAFYLCASSIRGPLTEAFFGQGTRLTVV.

Only one count was recorded for this clone. V gene TRBV2 combines with J gene TRBJ1-5; TRBD1 aligns across 10 bases. V shed 4 bases and J 9 bases; nucleotides not matched to a gene: 6. This CDR3 spans 14 amino acids. Germline loops: CDR1 SNHLY, CDR2 FYNNEI. The CDR3 region is CASSVPGQGMPQHF. The CDR3 DNA follows: TGTGCCAGCAGTGTCCCGGGACAGGGGATGCCCCAGCATTTT.

This sequence joins TRBV11-2 and TRBJ2-3, with 10 bases lining up with TRBD2. From germline, CDR1 is SGHAT and CDR2 FQNNGV. Losses at the gene ends were 4 bases for V and 4 bases for J; bases not matched to a gene: 5. This CDR3 spans 15 amino acids. CDR3 sequence reads: CASSSSGRGSDTQYF. DNA for the CDR3: TGTGCCAGCAGCTCTAGCGGGAGAGGGTCAGATACGCAGTATTTT.

The V gene is TRBV18, the J gene TRBJ1-5; a weak D match, TRBD1 (5 bases). This CDR3 region has 14 residues. Trimming shortened V by 6 bases and J by 5 bases, and 14 bases separated the two germline ends. Per the germline V gene, CDR1 is KGHSH and CDR2 is LQKENI. The CDR3, as DNA: TGTGCCAGCTCCGAAGCGTGGGGGGATCAGCCCCAGCATTTT. Amino acid sequence: CASSEAWGDQPQHF.

This clone was observed a few times. The chain combines TRBV4-2 with TRBJ2-5, with a weak D call TRBD1 (5 bases). The CDR3 spans 15 residues. With 0 bases removed from V and 3 bases from J, the gap between germline ends came to 11 bases. Germline V gene data show CDR1 as LGHNA and CDR2 as YNFKEQ. The CDR3 loop is CASSQEGKGEETQYF. CDR3 nucleotides: TGTGCCAGCAGCCAAGAAGGAAAAGGGGAAGAGACCCAGTACTTC.

This clone was seen a few times. The V and J genes are TRBV18 and TRBJ1-1; perhaps TRBD1 as D (5 bases). The CDR3 spans 14 residues. Trimming stripped 4 bases from V and 4 bases from J, with 13 bases between. Germline V CDR1 and CDR2: KGHSH, LQKENI. CDR3 residues: CASSQRGGSTEAFF. The CDR3, as DNA: TGTGCCAGCTCACAGAGGGGAGGGAGCACTGAAGCTTTCTTT. The whole variable domain, remainder taken from reference TRBV18 and TRBJ1-1, is NAGVMQNPRHLVRRRGQEARLRCSPMKGHSHVYWYRQLPEEGLKFMVYLQKENIIDESGMPKERFSAEFPKEGPSILRIQQVVRGDSAAYFCASSQRGGSTEAFFGQGTRLTVV.

This rearrangement joins TRBV28 to TRBJ1-5; the match to TRBD1 covers 7 bases. This CDR3 is 14 amino acids long. Germline V gene lookup returns CDR1 MDHEN and CDR2 SYDVKM. V was clipped by 5 bases and J by 7 bases; unmatched bases: 8. The CDR3 DNA reads TGTGCCAGCAGTCAGACAGGGCAAGGACAGCCCCAGCATTTT. Protein: CASSQTGQGQPQHF.

A few counts support this clone. The J gene is TRBJ2-7, the V gene TRBV6-1; D may be TRBD1 (5 bases). V lost 1 base and J lost 7, with 17 bases in between. Germline CDR1 MNHNS, CDR2 SASEGT. The CDR3 has 15 residues. CDR3 bases: TGTGCCAGCAGTGAAGATGGGGCCCTATCGTCGGAGCAGTACTTC. Translation: CASSEDGALSSEQYF.

The gene calls are TRBV11-2 and TRBJ2-2; no clear D gene. V was clipped by 3 bases and J by 9 bases, with 14 bases between them. Germline V gives CDR1 SGHAT, CDR2 FQNNGV. CDR3 length: 14 amino acids. Here the CDR3 DNA reads TGTGCCAGCAGCTTGGCCCTGGAGAGCAGGGAGCTGTTTTTT. Translation: CASSLALESRELFF.

V gene TRBV7-9 combines with J gene TRBJ2-1; 8 nucleotides match TRBD2. Germline V gene data show CDR1 as SEHNR and CDR2 as FQNEAQ (reference sequence). J gave up 4 bases and V 2 bases, and 10 bases lay outside the gene matches. CDR3 length equals 17 residues. The DNA of the CDR3 is TGTGCCAGCAGCTTACCATCTCGGGAGGGCCCTTACAATGAGCAGTTCTTC. This translates into CASSLPSREGPYNEQFF.

The rearrangement uses TRBV29-1 and TRBJ2-1; 7 nucleotides agree with TRBD2. The CDR3 extends over 14 amino acids. V lost 6 bases to trimming and J lost 2 bases; unmatched junction nucleotides: 7. Germline-derived CDR1 and CDR2 are SQVTM and ANQGSEA. The chain's CDR3 is CSVTAGSPYNEQFF. In nucleotides, the CDR3 is TGCAGCGTCACAGCGGGAAGCCCCTACAATGAGCAGTTCTTC.

The chain couples TRBV25-1 to TRBJ1-4, with a tentative D call TRBD1 (6 bases). Looked up from germline, CDR1 is MGHDK and CDR2 is SYGVNS. Deletions cut 6 bases from V and 6 bases from J, with 14 bases between. This CDR3 is 14 amino acids long. Here the CDR3 reads CASRWAGADEKLFF. CDR3 DNA sequence: TGTGCCAGCAGGTGGGCAGGGGCTGATGAAAAACTGTTTTTT. The full variable domain, in which reference TRBV25-1 and TRBJ1-4 provide the parts outside the CDR3, is EADIYQTPRYLVIGTGKKITLECSQTMGHDKMYWYQQDPGMELHLIHYSYGVNSTEKGDLSSESTVSRIRTEHFPLTLESARPSHTSQYLCASRWAGADEKLFFGSGTQLSVL.

The chain couples TRBV6-5 to TRBJ2-1; 9 nucleotides match TRBD2. There are 12 residues in the CDR3. V lost 6 bases, J lost 9 bases, and 3 bases stayed unmatched. Looked up from germline, CDR1 is MNHEY and CDR2 is SVGAGI. The CDR3 DNA reads TGTGCCAGCAGCCTAGCGGGACGTGAGCAGTTCTTC. Translating it yields CASSLAGREQFF.

The sample holds a few counts of this clone. The chain combines TRBV5-8 with TRBJ1-1; D is unclear. CDR3 length: 10 residues. Germline values: CDR1 SGHTS, CDR2 YDEGEE. V lost 2 bases and J 11 bases, leaving 7 bases between the germline ends. The CDR3 coding sequence is TGTGCCAGCAGCTTAGGCAGGGCTTTCTTT. This codes for CASSLGRAFF. The variable domain in full, completed from reference TRBV5-8 and TRBJ1-1, reads EAGVTQSPTHLIKTRGQQATLRCSPISGHTSVYWYQQALGLGLQFLLWYDEGEERNRGNFPPRFSGRQFPNYSSELNVNALELEDSALYLCASSLGRAFFGQGTRLTVV.

The chain recombines TRBV5-4 with TRBJ2-3; 7 bases are a match to TRBD2. Germline V gene lookup returns CDR1 SGHNT and CDR2 YYREEE (reference sequence). Unmatched junction bases numbered 7, after V lost 0 bases and J lost 3 bases. CDR3 length: 16 residues. CDR3 nucleotides: TGTGCCAGCAGCTTGGGGGCGGGAGAGGCGACAGATACGCAGTATTTT. Protein: CASSLGAGEATDTQYF.

The chain carries TRBV9 and TRBJ1-6, with D tentatively TRBD1 (5 bases). The CDR3 extends over 15 amino acids. The V end was cut by 3 bases, the J end by 4 bases, with 11 bases between. Germline CDR1 SGDLS, CDR2 YYNGEE. DNA of the CDR3: TGTGCCAGCAGCGCAGGCGGGGCATATAATTCACCCCTCCACTTT. As protein: CASSAGGAYNSPLHF.

CDR3 residues: CASSLGGIVGQPQHF. CDR3 DNA sequence: TGTGCCAGCAGTTTAGGAGGGATTGTCGGTCAGCCCCAGCATTTT. The chain combines TRBV28 with TRBJ1-5; D remains unclear. CDR3 size: 15 residues. CDR1 and CDR2 (germline): MDHEN, SYDVKM. V was clipped by 2 bases and J by 6 bases, with 14 bases between them.

The genes are TRBV28 and TRBJ1-5; D not certain. V lost 7 bases and J 2 bases, leaving 6 bases between the germline ends. CDR3 length: 12 residues. From germline, CDR1 is MDHEN and CDR2 SYDVKM. The CDR3 region has the DNA TGTGCCAGCACCGGGGGCAATCAGCCCCAGCATTTT. Its protein is CASTGGNQPQHF.

This sequence joins TRBV28 and TRBJ2-5, with D maybe TRBD1 (5 bases). CDR3 length: 15 amino acids. V lost 2 bases and J lost 4, with 14 bases in between. CDR1 is MDHEN and CDR2 is SYDVKM in the germline V gene. The CDR3 DNA sequence: TGTGCCAGCAGTTTAAGGTATAGGGGAAGAGAGACCCAGTACTTC. This encodes CASSLRYRGRETQYF. The full variable domain, with the rest looked up from reference TRBV28 and TRBJ2-5, is DVKVTQSSRYLVKRTGEKVFLECVQDMDHENMFWYRQDPGLGLRLIYFSYDVKMKEKGDIPEGYSVSREKKERFSLILESASTNQTSMYLCASSLRYRGRETQYFGPGTRLLVL.

CDR3 nucleotide sequence: TGTGCCATCAGTGACCCAGCGGGAGCGGGCACCGGGGAGCTGTTTTTT. Translated: CAISDPAGAGTGELFF. The V and J genes are TRBV10-3 and TRBJ2-2, with TRBD2 identical over 8 bases. The length of the CDR3 is 16 residues. Looked up from germline, CDR1 is ENHRY and CDR2 is SYGVKD. V lost 3 bases, J lost 4 bases, and 7 bases stayed unmatched.

J is TRBJ2-1 and V is TRBV30; D gene unclear. V lost 3 bases and J 6 bases, leaving 9 bases between the germline ends. This CDR3 spans 12 amino acids. Germline V gene sequence: CDR1 GTSNPN, CDR2 SVGIG (reference sequence). CDR3 nucleotide sequence: TGTGCCTGGAGCGCGCGTTTCAATGAGCAGTTCTTC. Protein sequence: CAWSARFNEQFF.

Note on this clone: This sample includes further DNA sequences coding for the same CDR3. The chain carries TRBV2 and TRBJ1-4; the D is unclear. V was clipped by 2 bases and J by 8 bases, with 12 bases between them. This CDR3 is 14 amino acids long. Germline CDR1 is SNHLY and CDR2 is FYNNEI. The CDR3 DNA is TGTGCCAGCAGTGAAAGCGGGTTAGGGGAAAAACTGTTTTTT. Translation: CASSESGLGEKLFF.

CDR3 bases: TGCAGCGTTGCGGGACAGGGGGCACTCAACTATGGCTACACCTTC. Its protein is CSVAGQGALNYGYTF. The chain links TRBV29-1 to TRBJ1-2; 12 nucleotides align to TRBD1. V dropped 4 bases and J dropped 2; count of bases not matched to a gene: 5. The CDR3 is 15 residues long. The V gene's germline CDR1 is SQVTM and CDR2 ANQGSEA. Combining the CDR3 with reference TRBV29-1 and TRBJ1-2 gives the whole variable domain SAVISQKPSRDICQRGTSLTIQCQVDSQVTMMFWYRQQPGQSLTLIATANQGSEATYESGFVIDKFPISRPNLTFSTLTVSNMSPEDSSIYLCSVAGQGALNYGYTFGSGTRLTVV.

The chain couples TRBV7-9 to TRBJ2-7; D unresolved. V shed 5 bases and J shed 4 bases, with 18 bases lying between them. The CDR3 totals 15 residues. Germline values: CDR1 SEHNR, CDR2 FQNEAQ (reference sequence). CDR3 amino acids: CASSPPTSRTYEQYF. CDR3 nucleotide sequence: TGTGCCAGCAGCCCACCGACTTCCCGAACATACGAGCAGTACTTC.

In this sample, this clone turned up a few times. The rearrangement joins TRBV28 to TRBJ2-7, with D possibly matching TRBD2 (5 bases). CDR1 and CDR2 from the germline V gene are MDHEN and SYDVKM. With 7 bases removed from V and 2 bases from J, the gap between germline ends came to 15 bases. This CDR3 has 14 amino acids. The CDR3 region is CASITGSPPYEQYF. CDR3 nucleotide sequence: TGTGCCAGCATTACTGGGAGCCCCCCCTACGAGCAGTACTTC.

The rearrangement links TRBV28 to TRBJ2-7; a possible D gene is TRBD1 (6 bases). The CDR3 spans 12 residues. The V gene lost 7 bases and the J gene lost 2 bases, with 9 bases spanning the gap. Germline CDR1 and CDR2: MDHEN and SYDVKM. As DNA, the CDR3 is TGTGCCAGCACGGACAGAGCCTACGAGCAGTACTTC. Translating it yields CASTDRAYEQYF.

The sample holds a few counts of this clone. The rearrangement uses TRBV28 and TRBJ2-1; TRBD2 matches 11 bases. V shed 5 bases and J 4 bases; nucleotides not matched to a gene: 7. The CDR3 is made up of 16 amino acids. Germline V gives CDR1 MDHEN, CDR2 SYDVKM. The CDR3 region is CASSHSGRGLYNEQFF. CDR3 DNA sequence: TGTGCCAGCAGTCATAGCGGGAGGGGTTTATACAATGAGCAGTTCTTC.

The chain links TRBV29-1 to TRBJ2-1, with 12 bases that match TRBD2. Germline V gene data show CDR1 as SQVTM and CDR2 as ANQGSEA. V trimming: 6 bases; J trimming: 8 bases; junction bases outside the gene matches: 5. CDR3 length: 13 amino acids. CDR3 nucleotide sequence: TGCAGCGTCCGACTAGCGGGAGTGGATGAGCAGTTCTTC. Protein sequence: CSVRLAGVDEQFF.

The rearrangement uses TRBV9 and TRBJ1-1, with D unresolved. There are 15 residues in the CDR3. V lost 0 bases, J lost 0 bases, and 9 bases lay in between. Looked up from germline, CDR1 is SGDLS and CDR2 is YYNGEE. CDR3 loop: CASSVGAGMNTEAFF. Written as DNA, the CDR3 is TGTGCCAGCAGCGTAGGGGCAGGTATGAACACTGAAGCTTTCTTT.

This clone was counted a single time. CDR3 bases: TGTGCCACCAGCAGAGATCGAGGTTCAGCGCGGGAGGAGTTCTTC. Translated, it gives CATSRDRGSAREEFF. The chain uses TRBV15 and TRBJ2-1, with TRBD2 identical over 8 bases. The CDR3 loop spans 15 amino acids. V dropped 0 bases and J dropped 14; count of bases not matched to a gene: 12. Germline V gives CDR1 LNHNV, CDR2 YYDKDF (reference sequence).

This clone was picked up a small number of times. V gene TRBV11-2 combines with J gene TRBJ1-2; D is undetermined. Trimming removed 3 bases at V and 4 bases at J, with 12 bases between. Germline V gene sequence: CDR1 SGHAT, CDR2 FQNNGV. This CDR3 contains 14 residues. The CDR3 sequence: CASSFPQEGYGYTF. The CDR3 DNA reads TGTGCCAGCAGCTTTCCGCAAGAGGGCTATGGCTACACCTTC.

Concerning this clone: Different DNA sequences within this sample yield the same CDR3. V gene TRBV10-3 combines with J gene TRBJ2-5; the D is unclear. Germline lookup yields CDR1 ENHRY and CDR2 SYGVKD. The CDR3 has 14 residues. V was trimmed by 6 bases and J by 5 bases, leaving 16 bases between them. CDR3 DNA sequence: TGTGCCATCAGCTCCGGGTCGGCTGGGGAGACCCAGTACTTC. Translating it yields CAISSGSAGETQYF.